The clone carrying this TCR beta chain was seen more than once but under ten times. The protocol was immunoSEQ multiplex PCR, while the TCRdb copy is restricted to in-frame clones and leaves out a portion. Of around 95,000 clones listed, roughly two thirds were seen once; the top ten hold more than 40%. The data stem from a study of shared clonotypes between healthy human individuals. Germline lookup yields CDR1 SQVTM and CDR2 ANQGSEA. The CDR3 spans 15 residues. The trim removed 8 bases at V and 0 bases at J, leaving 8 bases unmatched. This TCR was recovered from a man aged 25 to 40 in good health. The source material was memory CD8+ T cells sorted from blood. The subset here: CD45RO+ cells pooled with CCR7-negative TemRA cells. The V gene is TRBV29-1, the J gene TRBJ1-3, with 9 positions matching TRBD1. CDR3 region: CSFMDRGDSGNTIYF. The CDR3, as DNA: TGCAGCTTCATGGACAGGGGTGACTCTGGAAACACCATATATTTT.